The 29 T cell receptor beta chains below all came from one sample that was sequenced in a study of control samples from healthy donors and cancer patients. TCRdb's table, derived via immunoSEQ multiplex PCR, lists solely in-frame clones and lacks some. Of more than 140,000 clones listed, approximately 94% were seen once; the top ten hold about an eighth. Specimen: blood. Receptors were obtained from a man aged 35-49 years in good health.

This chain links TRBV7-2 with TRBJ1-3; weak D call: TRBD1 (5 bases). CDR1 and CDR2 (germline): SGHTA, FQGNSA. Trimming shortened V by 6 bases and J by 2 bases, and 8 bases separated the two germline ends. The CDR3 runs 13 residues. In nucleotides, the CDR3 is TGTGCCAGCAGTGGAGGGGCTGGAAACACCATATATTTT. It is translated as CASSGGAGNTIYF.

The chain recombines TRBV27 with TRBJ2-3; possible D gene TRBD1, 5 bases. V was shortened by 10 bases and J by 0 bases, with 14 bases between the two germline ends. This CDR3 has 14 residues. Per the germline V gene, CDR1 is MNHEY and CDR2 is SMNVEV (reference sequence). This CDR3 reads CATRTYLSTDTQYF. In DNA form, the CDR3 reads TGTGCCACCAGGACATACCTGAGCACAGATACGCAGTATTTT.

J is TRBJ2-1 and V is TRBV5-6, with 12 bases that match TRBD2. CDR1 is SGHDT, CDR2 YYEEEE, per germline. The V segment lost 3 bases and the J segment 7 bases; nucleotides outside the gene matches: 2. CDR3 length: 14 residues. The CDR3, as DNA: TGTGCCAGCAGCTGGACTAGCGGGATTAATGAGCAGTTCTTC. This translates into CASSWTSGINEQFF.

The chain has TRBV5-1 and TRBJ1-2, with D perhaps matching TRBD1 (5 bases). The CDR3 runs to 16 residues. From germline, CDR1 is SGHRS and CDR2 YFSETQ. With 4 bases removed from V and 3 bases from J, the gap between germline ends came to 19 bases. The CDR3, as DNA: TGCGCCAGCAGCCCGGGTTCGGGGGTAGGCTACTATGGCTACACCTTC. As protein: CASSPGSGVGYYGYTF.

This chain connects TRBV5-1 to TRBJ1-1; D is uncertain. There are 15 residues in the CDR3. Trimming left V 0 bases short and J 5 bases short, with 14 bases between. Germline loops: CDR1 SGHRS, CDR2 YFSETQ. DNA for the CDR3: TGCGCCAGCAGCTTGGGCGGAGAAACTTGGACTGAAGCTTTCTTT. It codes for CASSLGGETWTEAFF. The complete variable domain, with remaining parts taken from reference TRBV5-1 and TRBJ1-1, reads KAGVTQTPRYLIKTRGQQVTLSCSPISGHRSVSWYQQTPGQGLQFLFEYFSETQRNKGNFPGRFSGRQFSNSRSEMNVSTLELGDSALYLCASSLGGETWTEAFFGQGTRLTVV.

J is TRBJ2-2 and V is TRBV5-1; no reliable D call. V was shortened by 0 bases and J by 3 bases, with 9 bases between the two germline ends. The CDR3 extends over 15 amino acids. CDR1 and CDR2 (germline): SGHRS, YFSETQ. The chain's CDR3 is CASSLVVRYTGELFF. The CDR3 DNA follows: TGCGCCAGCAGCTTGGTGGTCCGATACACCGGGGAGCTGTTTTTT.

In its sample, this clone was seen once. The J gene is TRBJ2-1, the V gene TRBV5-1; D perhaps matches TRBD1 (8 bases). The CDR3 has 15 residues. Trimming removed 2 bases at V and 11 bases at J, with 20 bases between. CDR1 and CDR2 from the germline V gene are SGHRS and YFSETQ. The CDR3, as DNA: TGCGCCAGCAGCTTCCCCGGAACAGGGGGGGTAAAGCAGTTCTTC. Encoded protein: CASSFPGTGGVKQFF.

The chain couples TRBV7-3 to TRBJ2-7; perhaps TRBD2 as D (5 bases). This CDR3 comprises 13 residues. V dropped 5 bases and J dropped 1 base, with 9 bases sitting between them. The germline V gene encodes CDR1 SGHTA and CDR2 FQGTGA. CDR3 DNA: TGTGCCAGCAGCCCAGCGGTGTCCTACGAGCAGTACTTC. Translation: CASSPAVSYEQYF.

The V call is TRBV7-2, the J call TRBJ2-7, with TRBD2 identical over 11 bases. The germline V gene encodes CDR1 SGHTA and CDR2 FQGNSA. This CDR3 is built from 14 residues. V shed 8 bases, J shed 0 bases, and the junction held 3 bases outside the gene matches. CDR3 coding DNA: TGTGCCAGCCGCCTAGCGGGGGGCTCCTACGAGCAGTACTTC. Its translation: CASRLAGGSYEQYF.

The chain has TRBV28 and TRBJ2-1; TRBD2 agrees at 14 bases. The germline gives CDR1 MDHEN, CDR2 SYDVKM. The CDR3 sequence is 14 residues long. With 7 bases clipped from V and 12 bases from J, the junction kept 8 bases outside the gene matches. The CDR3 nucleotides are TGTGCCAGCAAGGGGGGGACTAGCGGGAGTAGGCAGTTCTTC. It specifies CASKGGTSGSRQFF. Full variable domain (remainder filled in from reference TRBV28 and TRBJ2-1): DVKVTQSSRYLVKRTGEKVFLECVQDMDHENMFWYRQDPGLGLRLIYFSYDVKMKEKGDIPEGYSVSREKKERFSLILESASTNQTSMYLCASKGGTSGSRQFFGPGTRLTVL.

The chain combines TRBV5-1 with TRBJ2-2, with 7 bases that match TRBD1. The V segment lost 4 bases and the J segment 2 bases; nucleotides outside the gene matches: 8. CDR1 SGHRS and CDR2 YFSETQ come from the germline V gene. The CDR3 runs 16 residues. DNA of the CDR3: TGCGCCAGCAGCACATTAGACAGGGCCAACACCGGGGAGCTGTTTTTT. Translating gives CASSTLDRANTGELFF.

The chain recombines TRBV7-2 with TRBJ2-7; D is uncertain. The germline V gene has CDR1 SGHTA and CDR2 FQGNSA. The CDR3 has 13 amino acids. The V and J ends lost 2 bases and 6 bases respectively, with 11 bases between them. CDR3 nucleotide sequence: TGTGCCAGCAGCTTACGCAGTTTCTCCGAGCAGTACTTC. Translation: CASSLRSFSEQYF.

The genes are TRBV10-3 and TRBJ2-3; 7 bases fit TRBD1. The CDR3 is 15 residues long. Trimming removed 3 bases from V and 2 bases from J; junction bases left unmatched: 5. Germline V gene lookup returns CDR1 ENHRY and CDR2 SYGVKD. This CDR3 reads CAISEPGQNTDTQYF. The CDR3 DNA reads TGTGCCATCAGTGAACCGGGACAGAACACAGATACGCAGTATTTT.

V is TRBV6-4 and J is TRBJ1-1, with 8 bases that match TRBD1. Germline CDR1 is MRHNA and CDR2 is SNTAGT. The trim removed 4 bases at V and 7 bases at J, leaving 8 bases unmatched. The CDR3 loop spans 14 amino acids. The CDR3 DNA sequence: TGTGCCAGCAGTGCTTCTCCCGGGACAGGTGAAGCTTTCTTT. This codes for CASSASPGTGEAFF.

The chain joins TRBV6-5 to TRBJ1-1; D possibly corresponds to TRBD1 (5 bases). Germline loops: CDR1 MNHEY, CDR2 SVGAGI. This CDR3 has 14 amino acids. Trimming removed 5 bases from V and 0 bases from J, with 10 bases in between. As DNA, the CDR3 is TGTGCCAGCAGTCTCGACAGCCTGAACACTGAAGCTTTCTTT. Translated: CASSLDSLNTEAFF.

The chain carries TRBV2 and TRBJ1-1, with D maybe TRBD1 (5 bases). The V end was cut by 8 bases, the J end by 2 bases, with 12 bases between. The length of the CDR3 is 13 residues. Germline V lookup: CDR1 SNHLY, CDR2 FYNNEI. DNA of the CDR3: TGTGCCAGCTGTCTCGACAGCAACACTGAAGCTTTCTTT. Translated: CASCLDSNTEAFF.

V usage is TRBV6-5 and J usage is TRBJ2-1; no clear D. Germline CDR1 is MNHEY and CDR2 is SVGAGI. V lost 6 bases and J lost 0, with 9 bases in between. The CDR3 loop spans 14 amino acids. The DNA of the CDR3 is TGTGCCAGCAGGACCGTCCGCTCCTACAATGAGCAGTTCTTC. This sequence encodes CASRTVRSYNEQFF.

The CDR3 bases are TGTGCCAGCAGCGTAGGAGAACGCCCGGGACTAGCAAACGAGCAGTACTTC. Protein product: CASSVGERPGLANEQYF. The J gene is TRBJ2-7, the V gene TRBV9; 9 nucleotides agree with TRBD2. After removal of 0 bases from V and 5 bases from J, the junction contained 12 bases not matched to a gene. Germline V gene data show CDR1 as SGDLS and CDR2 as YYNGEE. The CDR3 has 17 amino acids.

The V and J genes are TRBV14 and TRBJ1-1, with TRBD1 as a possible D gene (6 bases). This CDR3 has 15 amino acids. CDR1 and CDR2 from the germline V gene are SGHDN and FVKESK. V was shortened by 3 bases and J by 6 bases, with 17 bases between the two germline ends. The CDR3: CASSHRRQVGAEAFF. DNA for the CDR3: TGTGCCAGCAGCCACAGAAGACAGGTTGGGGCTGAAGCTTTCTTT.

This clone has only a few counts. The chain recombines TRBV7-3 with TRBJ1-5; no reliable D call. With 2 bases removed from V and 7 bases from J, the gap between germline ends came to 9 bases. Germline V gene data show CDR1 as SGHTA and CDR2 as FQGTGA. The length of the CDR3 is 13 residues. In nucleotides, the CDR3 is TGTGCCAGCAGCTTACGCGAGGGCCAGCCCCAGCATTTT. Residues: CASSLREGQPQHF.

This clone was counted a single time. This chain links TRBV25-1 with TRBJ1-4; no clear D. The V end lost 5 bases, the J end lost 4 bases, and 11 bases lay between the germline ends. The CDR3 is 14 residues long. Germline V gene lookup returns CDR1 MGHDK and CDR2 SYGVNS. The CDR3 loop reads CASSSQAVNEKLFF. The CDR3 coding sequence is TGTGCCAGCAGTAGCCAGGCGGTTAATGAAAAACTGTTTTTT. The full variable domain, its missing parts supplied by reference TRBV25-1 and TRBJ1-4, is EADIYQTPRYLVIGTGKKITLECSQTMGHDKMYWYQQDPGMELHLIHYSYGVNSTEKGDLSSESTVSRIRTEHFPLTLESARPSHTSQYLCASSSQAVNEKLFFGSGTQLSVL.

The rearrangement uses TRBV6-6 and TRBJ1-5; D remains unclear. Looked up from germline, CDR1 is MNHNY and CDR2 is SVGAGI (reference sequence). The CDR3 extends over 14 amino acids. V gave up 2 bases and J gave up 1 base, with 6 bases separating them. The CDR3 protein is CASSYPGSNQPQHF. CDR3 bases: TGTGCCAGCAGTTACCCCGGGAGCAATCAGCCCCAGCATTTT.

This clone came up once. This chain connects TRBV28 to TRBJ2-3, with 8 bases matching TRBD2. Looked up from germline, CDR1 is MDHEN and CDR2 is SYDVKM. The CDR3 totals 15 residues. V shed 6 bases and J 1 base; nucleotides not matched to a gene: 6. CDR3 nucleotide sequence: TGTGCCAGCAGCCGCAGCGGGGGACGCACAGATACGCAGTATTTT. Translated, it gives CASSRSGGRTDTQYF.

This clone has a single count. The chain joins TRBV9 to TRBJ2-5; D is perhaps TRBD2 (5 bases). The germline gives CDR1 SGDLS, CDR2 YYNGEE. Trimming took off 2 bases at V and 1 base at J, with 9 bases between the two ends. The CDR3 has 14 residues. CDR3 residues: CASSVGNPQETQYF. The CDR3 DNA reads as TGTGCCAGCAGCGTCGGGAACCCCCAAGAGACCCAGTACTTC. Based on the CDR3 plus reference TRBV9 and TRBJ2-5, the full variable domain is DSGVTQTPKHLITATGQRVTLRCSPRSGDLSVYWYQQSLDQGLQFLIQYYNGEERAKGNILERFSAQQFPDLHSELNLSSLELGDSALYFCASSVGNPQETQYFGPGTRLLVL.

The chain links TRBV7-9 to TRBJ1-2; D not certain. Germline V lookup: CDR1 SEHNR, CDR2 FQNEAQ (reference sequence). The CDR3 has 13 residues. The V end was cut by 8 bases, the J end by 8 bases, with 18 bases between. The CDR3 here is CASAKSFRNGYTF. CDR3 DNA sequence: TGTGCCAGCGCGAAAAGTTTCAGGAACGGCTACACCTTC.

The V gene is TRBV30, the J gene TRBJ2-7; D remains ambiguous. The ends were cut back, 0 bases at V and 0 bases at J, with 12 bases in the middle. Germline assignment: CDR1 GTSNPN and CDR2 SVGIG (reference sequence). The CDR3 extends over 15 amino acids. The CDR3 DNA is TGTGCCTGGAGTGTACCACACGTCGTCTCCTACGAGCAGTACTTC. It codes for CAWSVPHVVSYEQYF.

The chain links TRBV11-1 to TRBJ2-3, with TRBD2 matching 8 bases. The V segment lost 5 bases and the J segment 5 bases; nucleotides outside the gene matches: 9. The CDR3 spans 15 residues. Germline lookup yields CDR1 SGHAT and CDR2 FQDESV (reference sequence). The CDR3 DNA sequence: TGTGCCAGCAGCCTGAGCGGGAGCGAGCAAGATACGCAGTATTTT. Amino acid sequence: CASSLSGSEQDTQYF.

CDR3 in DNA: TGTGCCAGCAGCTACACGCGGGATACTGAAGCTTTCTTT. Protein: CASSYTRDTEAFF. This chain connects TRBV11-2 to TRBJ1-1, with D unresolved. Germline V lookup: CDR1 SGHAT, CDR2 FQNNGV. The V gene lost 4 bases and the J gene lost 5 bases, with 11 bases spanning the gap. CDR3 length: 13 residues.

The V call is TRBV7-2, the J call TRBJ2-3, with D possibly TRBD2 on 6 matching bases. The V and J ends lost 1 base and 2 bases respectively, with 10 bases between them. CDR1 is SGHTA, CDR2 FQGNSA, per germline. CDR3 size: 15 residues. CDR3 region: CASSLEDYHTDTQYF. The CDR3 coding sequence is TGTGCCAGCAGCTTAGAGGACTACCACACAGATACGCAGTATTTT. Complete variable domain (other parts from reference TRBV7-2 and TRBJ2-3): GAGVSQSPSNKVTEKGKDVELRCDPISGHTALYWYRQSLGQGLEFLIYFQGNSAPDKSGLPSDRFSAERTGGSVSTLTIQRTQQEDSAVYLCASSLEDYHTDTQYFGPGTRLTVL.